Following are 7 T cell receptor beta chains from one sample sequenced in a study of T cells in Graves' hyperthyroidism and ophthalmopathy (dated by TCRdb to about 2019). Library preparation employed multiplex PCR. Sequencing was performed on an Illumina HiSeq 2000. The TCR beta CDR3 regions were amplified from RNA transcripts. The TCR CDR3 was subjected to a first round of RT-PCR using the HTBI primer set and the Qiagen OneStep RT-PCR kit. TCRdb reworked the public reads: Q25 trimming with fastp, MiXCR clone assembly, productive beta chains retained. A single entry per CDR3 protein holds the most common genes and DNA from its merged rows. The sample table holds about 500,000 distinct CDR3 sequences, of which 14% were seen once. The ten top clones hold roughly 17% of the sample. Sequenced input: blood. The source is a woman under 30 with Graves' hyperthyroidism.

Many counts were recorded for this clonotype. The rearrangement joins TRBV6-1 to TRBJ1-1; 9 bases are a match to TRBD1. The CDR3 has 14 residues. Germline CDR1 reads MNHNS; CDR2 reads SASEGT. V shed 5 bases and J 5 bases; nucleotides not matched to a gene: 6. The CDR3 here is CASSSGQGVTEAFF. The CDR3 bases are TGTGCCAGCAGTTCGGGACAGGGAGTGACTGAAGCTTTCTTT.

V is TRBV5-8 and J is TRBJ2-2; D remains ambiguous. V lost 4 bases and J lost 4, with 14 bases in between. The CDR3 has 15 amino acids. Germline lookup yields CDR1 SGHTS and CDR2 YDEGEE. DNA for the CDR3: TGTGCCAGCAGCGATATGGACCGCCGCACCGGGGAGCTGTTTTTT. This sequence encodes CASSDMDRRTGELFF. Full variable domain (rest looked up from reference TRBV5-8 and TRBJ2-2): EAGVTQSPTHLIKTRGQQATLRCSPISGHTSVYWYQQALGLGLQFLLWYDEGEERNRGNFPPRFSGRQFPNYSSELNVNALELEDSALYLCASSDMDRRTGELFFGEGSRLTVL.

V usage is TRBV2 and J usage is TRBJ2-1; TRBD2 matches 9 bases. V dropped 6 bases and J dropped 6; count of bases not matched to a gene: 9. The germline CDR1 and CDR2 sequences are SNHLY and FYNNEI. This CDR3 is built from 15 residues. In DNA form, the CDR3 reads TGTGCCAGCAGCCAAGTAGCGGGAGCTTCCAATGAGCAGTTCTTC. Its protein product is CASSQVAGASNEQFF.

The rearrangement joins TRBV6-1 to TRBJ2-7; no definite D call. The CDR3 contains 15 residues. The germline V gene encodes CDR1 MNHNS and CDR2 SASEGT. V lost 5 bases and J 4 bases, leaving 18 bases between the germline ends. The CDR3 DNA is TGTGCCAGCAGTAAAAAAATAGGACCTCAATACGAGCAGTACTTC. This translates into CASSKKIGPQYEQYF.

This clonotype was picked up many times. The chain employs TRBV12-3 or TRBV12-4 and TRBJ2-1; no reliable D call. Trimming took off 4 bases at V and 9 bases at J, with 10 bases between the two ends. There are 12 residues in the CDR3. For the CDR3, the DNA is TGTGCCAGCAGTTCGTCTCCCGGTGAGCAGTTCTTC. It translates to CASSSSPGEQFF.

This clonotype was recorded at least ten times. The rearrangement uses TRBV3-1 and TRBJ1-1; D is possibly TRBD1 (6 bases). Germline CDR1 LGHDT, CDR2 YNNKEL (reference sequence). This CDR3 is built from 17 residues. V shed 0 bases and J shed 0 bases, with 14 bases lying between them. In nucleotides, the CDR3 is TGTGCCAGCAGCCAAGAATTCGGAACAGGGATGAACACTGAAGCTTTCTTT. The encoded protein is CASSQEFGTGMNTEAFF.

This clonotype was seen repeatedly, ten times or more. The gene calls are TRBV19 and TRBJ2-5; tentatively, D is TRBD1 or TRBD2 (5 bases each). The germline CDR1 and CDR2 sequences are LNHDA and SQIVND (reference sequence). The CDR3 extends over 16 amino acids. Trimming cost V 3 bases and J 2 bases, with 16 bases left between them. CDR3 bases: TGTGCCAGTAGTATGTTCGTTGGAGAGGGGCAAGAGACCCAGTACTTC. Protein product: CASSMFVGEGQETQYF.